The 15 T cell receptor beta chains reported below all come from one sample, sequenced in a study of circulating and synovial CD4+ cells in juvenile arthritis. Sequencing used immunoSEQ multiplex PCR; TCRdb keeps in-frame clones, though not all of them. The table shows about 30,000 clones, with over 85% occurring only once. Sample: CD4+ T cells from blood. The receptors come from a human donor with juvenile idiopathic arthritis.

The chain employs TRBV9 and TRBJ2-1; TRBD2 is a possible D gene (6 bases). V was clipped by 4 bases and J by 7 bases, with 27 bases between them. The CDR3 is made up of 18 amino acids. From germline, CDR1 is SGDLS and CDR2 YYNGEE. The CDR3: CASSSPRGGASRRNEQFF. In DNA, the CDR3 is TGTGCCAGCAGCTCACCCCGCGGCGGGGCCTCGCGACGGAATGAGCAGTTCTTC.

V usage is TRBV9 and J usage is TRBJ1-5; the D is unclear. The CDR3 has 15 residues. Germline assignment: CDR1 SGDLS and CDR2 YYNGEE. V was shortened by 0 bases and J by 2 bases, with 9 bases between the two germline ends. This chain's CDR3 is CASSVDGNGNQPQHF. The CDR3 nucleotides read TGTGCCAGCAGCGTAGACGGGAACGGCAATCAGCCCCAGCATTTT.

This clone came up once. V gene TRBV25-1 combines with J gene TRBJ2-2; 7 nucleotides align to TRBD2. After removal of 1 base from V and 0 bases from J, the junction contained 5 bases not matched to a gene. Germline lookup yields CDR1 MGHDK and CDR2 SYGVNS. The CDR3 runs to 17 residues. As DNA, the CDR3 is TGTGCCAGCAGTGAATGGCGGGCGGGAGCGAACACCGGGGAGCTGTTTTTT. Translated, it gives CASSEWRAGANTGELFF.

In this sample, this clone turned up once. V and J are TRBV6-6 and TRBJ2-7; TRBD1 agrees at 7 bases. Germline V gives CDR1 MNHNY, CDR2 SVGAGI (reference sequence). Trimming took 6 bases from V and 2 from J; bases not matched to a gene: 7. This CDR3 spans 14 amino acids. CDR3 coding DNA: TGTGCCAGCAGACAAAACAGGGGCCCCTACGAGCAGTACTTC. Protein: CASRQNRGPYEQYF.

The chain couples TRBV6-5 to TRBJ1-5, with TRBD1 matching 8 bases. Losses at the gene ends were 5 bases for V and 16 bases for J; bases not matched to a gene: 13. This CDR3 contains 13 residues. CDR1 MNHEY and CDR2 SVGAGI come from the germline V gene. In nucleotides, the CDR3 is TGTGCCAGCAGTACCCAACAGGGGGTGGACGCACATTTT. This codes for CASSTQQGVDAHF.

This chain joins TRBV5-1 and TRBJ2-5; D gene unclear. Trimming removed 4 bases at V and 1 base at J, with 11 bases between. This CDR3 is 14 amino acids long. CDR1 is SGHRS and CDR2 is YFSETQ in the germline V gene. This CDR3 is CASSPGPAQETQYF. CDR3 nucleotide sequence: TGCGCCAGCAGCCCTGGGCCAGCCCAAGAGACCCAGTACTTC.

About this clone: Other DNA sequences in this sample translate to the same CDR3. The V gene is TRBV6-5, the J gene TRBJ1-1; maybe TRBD1 (5 bases). The germline CDR1 and CDR2 sequences are MNHEY and SVGAGI. Trimming removed 4 bases from V and 9 bases from J, with 12 bases in between. The CDR3 totals 12 residues. The chain's CDR3 is CASSSQGYQAFF. Written as DNA, the CDR3 is TGTGCCAGCAGTTCCCAGGGTTATCAAGCTTTCTTT.

Comment on this clone: The sample has other DNA sequences that encode this CDR3 too. The chain carries TRBV5-4 and TRBJ1-5; perhaps TRBD1 as D (5 bases). From germline, CDR1 is SGHNT and CDR2 YYREEE (reference sequence). V was pared by 4 bases and J by 5 bases, with 22 bases between. The CDR3 sequence is 17 residues long. This chain's CDR3 is CASSMDGIGGSHQPQHF. Here the CDR3 DNA reads TGTGCCAGCAGCATGGATGGCATTGGGGGGTCCCATCAGCCCCAGCATTTT.

This clone was observed a single time. This chain joins TRBV4-2 and TRBJ2-1, with 10 positions matching TRBD2. The CDR3 totals 18 residues. Germline V gene lookup returns CDR1 LGHNA and CDR2 YNFKEQ. Trimming at V came to 4 bases and at J to 1 base, leaving 10 bases not matched to a gene. CDR3 protein: CASSPRVTSGLSYNEQFF. CDR3 DNA sequence: TGTGCCAGCAGCCCAAGAGTGACTAGCGGGCTTTCCTACAATGAGCAGTTCTTC.

V gene TRBV29-1 combines with J gene TRBJ1-1; the match to TRBD1 covers 8 bases. Per germline, CDR1 SQVTM and CDR2 ANQGSEA. J lost 0 bases, V lost 4 bases, and 16 bases had no gene match. The length of the CDR3 is 18 residues. In nucleotides, the CDR3 is TGCAGCGTTGCAGCTATCCCAGGGACAGGCTTTTTGAACACTGAAGCTTTCTTT. Amino acids: CSVAAIPGTGFLNTEAFF. The full variable domain, in which reference TRBV29-1 and TRBJ1-1 provide the parts outside the CDR3, is SAVISQKPSRDICQRGTSLTIQCQVDSQVTMMFWYRQQPGQSLTLIATANQGSEATYESGFVIDKFPISRPNLTFSTLTVSNMSPEDSSIYLCSVAAIPGTGFLNTEAFFGQGTRLTVV.

V gene TRBV9 combines with J gene TRBJ1-2, with 11 bases that match TRBD1. Looked up from germline, CDR1 is SGDLS and CDR2 is YYNGEE. This CDR3 spans 16 amino acids. V was pared by 0 bases and J by 1 base, with 2 bases of the junction left unmatched. The CDR3 region has the DNA TGTGCCAGCAGCGTAGGGACAGGGGGCTTTAACTATGGCTACACCTTC. Protein: CASSVGTGGFNYGYTF.

The chain recombines TRBV19 with TRBJ2-2, with a possible D match to TRBD1 (5 bases). The CDR3 extends over 14 amino acids. Germline V gene sequence: CDR1 LNHDA, CDR2 SQIVND (reference sequence). Trimming stripped 6 bases from V and 1 base from J, with 9 bases between. CDR3 in DNA: TGTGCCAGTAGGGTGGGGCAGAACACCGGGGAGCTGTTTTTT. This sequence encodes CASRVGQNTGELFF.

The V and J genes are TRBV11-2 and TRBJ1-2; D is perhaps TRBD1 (6 bases). The V end lost 2 bases, the J end lost 5 bases, and 12 bases lay between the germline ends. CDR1 SGHAT and CDR2 FQNNGV come from the germline V gene. This CDR3 region has 14 residues. CDR3 in amino acids: CASSLPGAGYGYTF. DNA for the CDR3: TGTGCCAGCAGCTTACCAGGGGCAGGATATGGCTACACCTTC. The full variable domain, completed using reference TRBV11-2 and TRBJ1-2, is EAGVAQSPRYKIIEKRQSVAFWCNPISGHATLYWYQQILGQGPKLLIQFQNNGVVDDSQLPKDRFSAERLKGVDSTLKIQPAKLEDSAVYLCASSLPGAGYGYTFGSGTRLTVV.

V is TRBV28 and J is TRBJ1-2, with TRBD1 identical over 8 bases. This CDR3 comprises 13 residues. J lost 6 bases, V lost 5 bases, and 5 bases had no gene match. Germline CDR1 and CDR2: MDHEN and SYDVKM. In DNA form, the CDR3 reads TGTGCCAGCAGTGGACAGGGAAACAATGGCTACACCTTC. Translating gives CASSGQGNNGYTF.

The rearrangement uses TRBV5-1 and TRBJ1-3; 8 bases line up with TRBD1. The junction had 5 bases not matched to a gene; V was cut back by 3 bases and J by 3 bases. Germline V lookup: CDR1 SGHRS, CDR2 YFSETQ. The CDR3 runs 15 residues. The CDR3 DNA sequence: TGCGCCAGCAGCTCGTCCGGGACAGGTGGAAACACCATATATTTT. This encodes CASSSSGTGGNTIYF.